This T cell receptor (beta chain) originates from a study of T cell responses to AZD1222 COVID-19 vaccine. Study-level background: Investigators merged groups given second doses at roughly 4 or roughly 12 weeks.

This CDR3 is built from 13 residues. Trimming took 7 bases from V and 0 from J, leaving 10 bases between them. Germline CDR1 SGHKS, CDR2 YYEKEE (reference sequence). Note on this clone: Its antigen is still unknown.

Clones were sequenced by immunoSEQ multiplex PCR, and TCRdb holds only the in-frame ones, with some missing. Here the sample spans 150,000 or so clones, 85% to 95% being singletons. Notes on the study in general: Two AZD1222 doses significantly raised spike-specific TCR breadth and depth over controls. CD4 TCRs associated with vaccination spanned spike, dominating at 160-218 and 743-854.

The chain has TRBV5-5 and TRBJ1-1, with no clear D. This receptor was taken from an adult in good health. Material: peripheral blood, obtained on day 0 of AZD1222 vaccination. The CDR3, as DNA: TGTGCCAGCGGCGCAGACTTGAACACTGAAGCTTTCTTT. Amino acid sequence: CASGADLNTEAFF.